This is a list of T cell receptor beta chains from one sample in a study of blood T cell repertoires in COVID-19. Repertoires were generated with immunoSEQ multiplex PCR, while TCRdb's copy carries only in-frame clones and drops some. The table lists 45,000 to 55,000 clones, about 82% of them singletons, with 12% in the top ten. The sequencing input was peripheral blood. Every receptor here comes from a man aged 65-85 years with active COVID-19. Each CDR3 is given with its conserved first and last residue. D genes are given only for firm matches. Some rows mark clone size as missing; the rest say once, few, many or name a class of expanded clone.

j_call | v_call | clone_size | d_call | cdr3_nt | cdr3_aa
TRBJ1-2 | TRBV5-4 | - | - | TGTGCCAGCAGCACAAGGAAAGCAGGGGCGTCGGATGGCTACACCTTC | CASSTRKAGASDGYTF
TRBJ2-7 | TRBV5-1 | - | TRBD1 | TGCGCCAGCAGCCACGGACAGGGGGCTCAAAAGTACTTC | CASSHGQGAQKYF
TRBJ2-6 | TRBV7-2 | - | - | TGTGCCAGCAGGGCCTCTGGGGCCAACGTCCTGACTTTC | CASRASGANVLTF
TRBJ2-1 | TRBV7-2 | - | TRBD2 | TGTGCCAGCAGCTTAACTAGCGGAATCTCCTACAATGAGCAGTTCTTC | CASSLTSGISYNEQFF
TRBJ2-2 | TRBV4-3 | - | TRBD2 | TGCGCCAGCAGCCAAGGTCCGGCTAGCGGGGTGGGCGGGGAGCTGTTTTTT | CASSQGPASGVGGELFF
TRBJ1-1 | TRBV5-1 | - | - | TGCGCCAGCAGCCGGGTTGATTTGAACACTGAAGCTTTCTTT | CASSRVDLNTEAFF
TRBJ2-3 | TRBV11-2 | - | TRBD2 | TGTGCCAGCAGCTTTCTAGCGGGGGTCACAGATACGCAGTATTTT | CASSFLAGVTDTQYF
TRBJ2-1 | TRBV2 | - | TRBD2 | TGTGCCAGCAGTTCGGGGGGTTACAATGAGCAGTTCTTC | CASSSGGYNEQFF
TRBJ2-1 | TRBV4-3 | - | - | TGCGCCAGCAGCCATTTCCGGGGGAGCTCCTACAATGAGCAGTTCTTC | CASSHFRGSSYNEQFF
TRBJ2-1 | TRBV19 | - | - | TGTGCCAGTAGTATGCTAGGGGACTACAATGAGCAGTTCTTC | CASSMLGDYNEQFF
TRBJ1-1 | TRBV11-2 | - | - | TGTGCCAGCAGCCCCGGGCTAAGCGGCACTGAAGCTTTCTTT | CASSPGLSGTEAFF
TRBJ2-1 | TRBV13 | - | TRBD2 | TGTGCCAGCAGCCGATCCGGGACTAGCGGGGACTACAATGAGCAGTTCTTC | CASSRSGTSGDYNEQFF
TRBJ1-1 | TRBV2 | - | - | TGTGCCAGCAGGGGGGACACAAAGAACACTGAAGCTTTCTTT | CASRGDTKNTEAFF
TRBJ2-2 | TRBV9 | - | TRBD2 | TGTGCCAGCAGCGTACTAGCGGGTGTCACCGGGGAGCTGTTTTTT | CASSVLAGVTGELFF
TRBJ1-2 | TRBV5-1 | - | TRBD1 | TGCGCCAGCAGCTCGCAGGGGGCAGGTTATGGCTACACCTTC | CASSSQGAGYGYTF
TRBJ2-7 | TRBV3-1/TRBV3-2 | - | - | TGTGCCAGCAGCCAAGGACAGCCCTCCTACGAGCAGTACTTC | CASSQGQPSYEQYF
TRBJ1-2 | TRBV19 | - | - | TGTGCCAGTAGTATCGGGTCCCCAGCTAACTATGGCTACACCTTC | CASSIGSPANYGYTF
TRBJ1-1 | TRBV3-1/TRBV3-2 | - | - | TGTGCCAGCAGCCCAAGGGGGTCCAACACTGAAGCTTTCTTT | CASSPRGSNTEAFF
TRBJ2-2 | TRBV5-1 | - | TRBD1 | TGCGCCAGCTGGGACGGGACAGGGAACACCGGGGAGCTGTTTTTT | CASWDGTGNTGELFF
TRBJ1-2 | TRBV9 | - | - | TGTGCCAGCAGCCCCCGGGCGGGGAAGGACTATGGCTACACCTTC | CASSPRAGKDYGYTF
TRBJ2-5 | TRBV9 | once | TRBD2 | TGTGCCAGCAGCGTTAGCGGGGGCCCCACAGAGACCCAGTACTTC | CASSVSGGPTETQYF
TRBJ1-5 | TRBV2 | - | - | TGTGCCAGCAGTGAAAGCGGGGGGTCGGGGAAGGGATGGCAGCCCCAGCATTTT | CASSESGGSGKGWQPQHF
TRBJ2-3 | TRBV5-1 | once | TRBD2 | TGCGCCAGCAGCCTCACTAGCGGGGGCCGCACAGATACGCAGTATTTT | CASSLTSGGRTDTQYF
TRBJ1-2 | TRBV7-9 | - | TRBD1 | TGTGCCAGCAGCCGGGGACAGGGGAACTATGGCTACACCTTC | CASSRGQGNYGYTF
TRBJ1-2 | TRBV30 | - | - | TGTGCCTGGATGCTGCGGGGAGCTAACTATGGCTACACCTTC | CAWMLRGANYGYTF
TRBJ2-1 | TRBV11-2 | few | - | TGTGCCAGCAGCTTAGTCATGTCCTACAATGAGCAGTTCTTC | CASSLVMSYNEQFF
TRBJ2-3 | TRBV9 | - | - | TGTGCCAGCAGCCCACAGAGCACAGATACGCAGTATTTT | CASSPQSTDTQYF
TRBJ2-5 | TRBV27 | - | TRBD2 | TGTGCCAGCAGTCGGCGGGGGGGTAGCATCCTCCAAGAGACCCAGTACTTC | CASSRRGGSILQETQYF
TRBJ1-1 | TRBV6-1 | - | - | TGTGCCAGCAGTGAGGGGGCAGGTCGGTTGAACACTGAAGCTTTCTTT | CASSEGAGRLNTEAFF
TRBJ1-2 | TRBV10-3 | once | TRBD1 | TGTGCCATCAGTGAGTCGAAAGGGGGACAGGCTATTTATGGCTACACCTTC | CAISESKGGQAIYGYTF
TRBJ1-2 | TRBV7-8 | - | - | TGTGCCAGCAGCTCCCAAGGAGTCTATGGCTACACCTTC | CASSSQGVYGYTF
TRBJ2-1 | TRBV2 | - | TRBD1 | TGTGCCAGCAGTGGGGACAGAGACAATGAGCAGTTCTTC | CASSGDRDNEQFF
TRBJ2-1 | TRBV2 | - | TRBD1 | TGTGCCAGCAGTGAAGGACAGGGGGTATACAATGAGCAGTTCTTC | CASSEGQGVYNEQFF
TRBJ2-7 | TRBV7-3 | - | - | - | CASSVGGGSKYF
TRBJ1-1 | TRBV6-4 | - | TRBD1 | TGTGCCAGCAGTGACAAGGGACAGGGGGGGGACACTGAAGCTTTCTTT | CASSDKGQGGDTEAFF
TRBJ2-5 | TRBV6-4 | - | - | TGTGCCAGCAGTGAGTTACGCGGGGATACCCAAGAGACCCAGTACTTC | CASSELRGDTQETQYF
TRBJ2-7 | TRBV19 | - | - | TGTGCCAGTAGTTCAGCAGTGACAATCTACGAGCAGTACTTC | CASSSAVTIYEQYF
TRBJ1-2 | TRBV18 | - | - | TGTGCCAGCTCACCGGGCCCCGATCTGAACTATGGCTACACCTTC | CASSPGPDLNYGYTF
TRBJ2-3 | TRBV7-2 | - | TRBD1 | TGTGCCAGCAGCTCCGACCTCCCGGGACAGGGTTTAAGTGATACGCAGTATTTT | CASSSDLPGQGLSDTQYF
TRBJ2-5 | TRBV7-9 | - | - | TGTGCCAGCAGTCCCCCAGCAGGGGTGGAAGAGACCCAGTACTTC | CASSPPAGVEETQYF
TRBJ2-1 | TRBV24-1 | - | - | TGTGCCACCAGCGGAGGGACTCGCTCCTACAATGAGCAGTTCTTC | CATSGGTRSYNEQFF
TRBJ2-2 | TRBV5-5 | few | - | TGTGCCAGCAGCCCCTCCCAAAGGACAATGAACACCGGGGAGCTGTTTTTT | CASSPSQRTMNTGELFF
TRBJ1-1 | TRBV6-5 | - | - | TGTGCCAGCCACGACACAGGGAACACTGAAGCTTTCTTT | CASHDTGNTEAFF
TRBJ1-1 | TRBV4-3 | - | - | TGCGCCAGCAGCCGAGTAGGGGGGAACACTGAAGCTTTCTTT | CASSRVGGNTEAFF
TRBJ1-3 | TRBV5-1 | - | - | TGCGCCAGCAGCTTGGGAACATCTGGAAACACCATATATTTT | CASSLGTSGNTIYF
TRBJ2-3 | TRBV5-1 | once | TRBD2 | TGCGCCAGCACCCTACTAGCGGGGCTTTCGGATACGCAGTATTTT | CASTLLAGLSDTQYF
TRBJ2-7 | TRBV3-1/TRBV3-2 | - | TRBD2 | TGTGCCAGCAGCCAAGGACCGCGGGGGGGGTTCGAGCAGTACTTC | CASSQGPRGGFEQYF
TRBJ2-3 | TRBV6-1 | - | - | TGTGCCAGCAGTGAACGGGACACAAACACAGATACGCAGTATTTT | CASSERDTNTDTQYF
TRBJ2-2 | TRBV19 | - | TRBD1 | TGTGCCAGTAGTATAGGAGTAGGGGGCTATGGGGAGCTGTTTTTT | CASSIGVGGYGELFF
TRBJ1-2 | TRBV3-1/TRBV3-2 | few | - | TGTGCCAGCAGCCAAGATAGCCGAGGGAACTATGGCTACACCTTC | CASSQDSRGNYGYTF
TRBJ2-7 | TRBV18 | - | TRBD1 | TGTGCCAGCTCACCACCTGACAGGGCCTACGAGCAGTACTTC | CASSPPDRAYEQYF
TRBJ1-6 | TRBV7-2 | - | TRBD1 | TGTGCCAGCAGCACCGGACAGGGAGGGAATTCACCCCTCCACTTT | CASSTGQGGNSPLHF
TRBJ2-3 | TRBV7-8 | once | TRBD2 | TGTGCCAGCAGCCAATCCGGGACTAGCGGGGCAGATACGCAGTATTTT | CASSQSGTSGADTQYF
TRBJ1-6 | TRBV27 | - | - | TGTGCCAGCACCCTCCCCCAGGGTACCGGTTCACCCCTCCACTTT | CASTLPQGTGSPLHF
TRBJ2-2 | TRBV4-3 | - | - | TGCGCCAGCAGCCAAGAGTACAGAAACACCGGGGAGCTGTTTTTT | CASSQEYRNTGELFF
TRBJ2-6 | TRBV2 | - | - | TGTGCCAGCAGTGCCTCAGAACCTGGGGCCAACGTCCTGACTTTC | CASSASEPGANVLTF
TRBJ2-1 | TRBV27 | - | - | TGTGCCAGCAGCCTGAGGGCCCCCTACAATGAGCAGTTCTTC | CASSLRAPYNEQFF